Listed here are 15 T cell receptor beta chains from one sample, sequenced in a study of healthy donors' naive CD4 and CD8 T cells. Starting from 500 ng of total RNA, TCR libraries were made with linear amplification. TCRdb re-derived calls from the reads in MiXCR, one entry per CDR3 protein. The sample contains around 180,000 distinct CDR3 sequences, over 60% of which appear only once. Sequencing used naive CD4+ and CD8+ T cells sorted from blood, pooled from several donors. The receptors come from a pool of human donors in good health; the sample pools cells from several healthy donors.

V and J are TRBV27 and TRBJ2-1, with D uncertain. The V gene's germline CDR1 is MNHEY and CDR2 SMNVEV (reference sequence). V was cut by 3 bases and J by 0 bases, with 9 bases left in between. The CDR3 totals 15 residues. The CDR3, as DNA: TGTGCCAGCAGTTTGATGGCAACCTCCTACAATGAGCAGTTCTTC. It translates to CASSLMATSYNEQFF.

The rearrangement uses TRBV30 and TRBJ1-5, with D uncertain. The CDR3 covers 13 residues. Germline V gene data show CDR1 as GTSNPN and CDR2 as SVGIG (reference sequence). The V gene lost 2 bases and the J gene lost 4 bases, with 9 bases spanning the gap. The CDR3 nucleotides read TGTGCCTGGAGTCCCCAAGAGAATCAGCCCCAGCATTTT. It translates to CAWSPQENQPQHF.

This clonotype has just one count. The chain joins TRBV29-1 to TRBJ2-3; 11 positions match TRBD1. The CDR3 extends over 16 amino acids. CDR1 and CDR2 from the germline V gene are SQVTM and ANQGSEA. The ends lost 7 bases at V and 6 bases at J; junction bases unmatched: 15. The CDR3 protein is CSAEYSGTGGYDTQYF. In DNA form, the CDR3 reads TGCAGCGCCGAATATTCCGGGACAGGGGGATATGATACGCAGTATTTT.

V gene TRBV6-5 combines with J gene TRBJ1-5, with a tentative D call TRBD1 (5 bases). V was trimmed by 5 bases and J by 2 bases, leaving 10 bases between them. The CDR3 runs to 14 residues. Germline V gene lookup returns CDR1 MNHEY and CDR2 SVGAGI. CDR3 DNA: TGTGCCAGCAGTCACCGGGACGGCAATCAGCCCCAGCATTTT. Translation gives CASSHRDGNQPQHF.

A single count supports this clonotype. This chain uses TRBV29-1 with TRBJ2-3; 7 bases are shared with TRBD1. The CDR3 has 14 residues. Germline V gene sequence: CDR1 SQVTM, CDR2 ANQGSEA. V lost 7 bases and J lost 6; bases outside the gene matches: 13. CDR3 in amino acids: CSARDSPQSDTQYF. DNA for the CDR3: TGCAGCGCCCGGGACAGCCCACAGTCGGATACGCAGTATTTT.

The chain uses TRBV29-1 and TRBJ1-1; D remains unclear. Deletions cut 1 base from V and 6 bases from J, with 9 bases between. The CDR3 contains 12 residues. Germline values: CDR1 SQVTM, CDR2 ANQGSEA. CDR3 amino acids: CSVEVGYAEAFF. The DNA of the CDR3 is TGCAGCGTTGAAGTGGGGTACGCTGAAGCTTTCTTT.

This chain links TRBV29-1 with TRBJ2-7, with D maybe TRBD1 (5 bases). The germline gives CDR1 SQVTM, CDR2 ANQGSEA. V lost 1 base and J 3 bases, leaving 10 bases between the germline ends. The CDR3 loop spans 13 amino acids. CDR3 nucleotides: TGCAGCGTTGAAGCGACAGAGAACTACGAGCAGTACTTC. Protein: CSVEATENYEQYF.

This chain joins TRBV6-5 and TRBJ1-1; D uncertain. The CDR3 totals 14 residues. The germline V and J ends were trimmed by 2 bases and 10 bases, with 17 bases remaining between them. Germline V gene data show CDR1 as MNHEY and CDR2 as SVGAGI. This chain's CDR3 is CASSYNDNGFGAFF. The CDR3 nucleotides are TGTGCCAGCAGTTACAATGATAACGGTTTTGGAGCTTTCTTT.

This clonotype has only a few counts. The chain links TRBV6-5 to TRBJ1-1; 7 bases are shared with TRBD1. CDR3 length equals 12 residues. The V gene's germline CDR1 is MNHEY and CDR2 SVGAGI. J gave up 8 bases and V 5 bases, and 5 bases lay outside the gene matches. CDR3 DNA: TGTGCCAGCAGTAAGACAGGGAGGGAAGCTTTCTTT. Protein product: CASSKTGREAFF.

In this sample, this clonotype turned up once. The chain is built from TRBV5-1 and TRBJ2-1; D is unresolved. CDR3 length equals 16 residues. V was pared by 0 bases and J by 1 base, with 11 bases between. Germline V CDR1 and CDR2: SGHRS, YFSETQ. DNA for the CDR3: TGCGCCAGCAGCTTGGCAGTCACTTCGTCCTACAATGAGCAGTTCTTC. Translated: CASSLAVTSSYNEQFF.

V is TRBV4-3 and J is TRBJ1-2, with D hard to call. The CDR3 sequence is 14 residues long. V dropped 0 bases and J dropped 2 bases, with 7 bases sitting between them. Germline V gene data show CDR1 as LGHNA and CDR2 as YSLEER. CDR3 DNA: TGCGCCAGCAGCCAAGATTACGGGAACTATGGCTACACCTTC. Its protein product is CASSQDYGNYGYTF.

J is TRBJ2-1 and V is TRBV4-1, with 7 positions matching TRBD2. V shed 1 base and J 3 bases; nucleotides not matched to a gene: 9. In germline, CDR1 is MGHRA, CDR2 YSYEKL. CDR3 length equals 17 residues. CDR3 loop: CASSQGRDSGNYNEQFF. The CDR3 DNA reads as TGCGCCAGCAGCCAAGGTCGAGACAGCGGGAACTACAATGAGCAGTTCTTC.

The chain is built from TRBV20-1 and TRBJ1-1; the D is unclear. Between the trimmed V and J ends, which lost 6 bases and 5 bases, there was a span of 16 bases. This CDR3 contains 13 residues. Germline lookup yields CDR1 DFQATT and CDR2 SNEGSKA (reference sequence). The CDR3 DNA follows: TGCAGTGCCCTTTTGAGGCAGCGAACTGAAGCTTTCTTT. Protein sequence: CSALLRQRTEAFF.

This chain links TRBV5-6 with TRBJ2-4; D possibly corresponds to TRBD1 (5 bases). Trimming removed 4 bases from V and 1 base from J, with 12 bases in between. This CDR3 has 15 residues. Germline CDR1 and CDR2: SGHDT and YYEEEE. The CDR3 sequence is CASSNPAGAKNIQYF. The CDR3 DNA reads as TGTGCCAGCAGCAACCCAGCAGGGGCCAAAAACATTCAGTACTTC.

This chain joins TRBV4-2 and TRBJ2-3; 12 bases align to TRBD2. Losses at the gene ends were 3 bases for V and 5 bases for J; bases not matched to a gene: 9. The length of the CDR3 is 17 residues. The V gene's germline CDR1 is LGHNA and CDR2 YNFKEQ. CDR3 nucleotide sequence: TGTGCCAGCAGCCACAGCCCGGCTAGCGGGAGGGAAGATACGCAGTATTTT. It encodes CASSHSPASGREDTQYF.